The rows below give T cell receptor beta chains drawn from one sample of a study of cytomegalovirus exposure and HLA in healthy donors. The repertoire was sequenced with immunoSEQ multiplex PCR; TCRdb's copy has only in-frame clones and lacks some. The sample yields under 85,000 clones, approximately 95% seen once. Sequencing input: PBMCs. Receptor source: a woman aged 18-29 years in good health and CMV-seronegative. Both conserved end residues are part of each CDR3. The D gene is left open where the match is weak. Not all rows give a size; the values are once, few, many and, for expanded clones, a class.

D gene,V gene,J gene,clone size,CDR3 protein,CDR3 DNA
.,TRBV4-1,TRBJ1-3,.,CASSQEAGSGNTIYF,TGCGCCAGCAGCCAAGAGGCAGGATCCGGAAACACCATATATTTT
.,TRBV13,TRBJ1-2,.,CASSLAEETFGYTF,TGTGCCAGCAGCCTGGCGGAGGAAACATTTGGCTACACCTTC
.,TRBV2,TRBJ2-3,.,CASRRSDTQYF,TGTGCCAGCAGGAGATCGGATACGCAGTATTTT
.,TRBV5-4,TRBJ2-2,once,CASSLVGQGGTGELFF,TGTGCCAGCAGCTTGGTCGGGCAAGGGGGCACCGGGGAGCTGTTTTTT
TRBD1,TRBV7-2,TRBJ2-7,.,CASSPGQGAYEQYF,TGTGCCAGCAGTCCGGGACAGGGGGCCTACGAGCAGTACTTC
.,TRBV11-2,TRBJ2-7,.,CASSQYEQYF,TGTGCCAGCAGCCAGTACGAGCAGTACTTC
TRBD2,TRBV19,TRBJ2-1,few,CASSASGRARGEQFF,TGTGCCAGTAGTGCCAGCGGGAGGGCCAGAGGTGAGCAGTTCTTC
TRBD1,TRBV30,TRBJ1-1,.,CAWSEGGFSAEAFF,TGTGCCTGGAGCGAAGGGGGCTTCAGCGCTGAAGCTTTCTTT
.,TRBV10-1,TRBJ2-2,.,CASSSGHLNTGELFF,TGCGCCAGCAGTTCGGGACACCTTAACACCGGGGAGCTGTTTTTT
TRBD1,TRBV18,TRBJ1-1,once,CASSPNTGQGWAEAFF,TGTGCCAGCTCACCCAACACGGGACAGGGTTGGGCTGAAGCTTTCTTT
.,TRBV25-1,TRBJ2-7,.,CASSSSIYEQYF,TGTGCCAGCAGTTCCAGTATCTACGAGCAGTACTTC
.,TRBV11-3,TRBJ2-6,.,CASQGPGANVLTF,TGTGCCAGCCAGGGTCCTGGGGCCAACGTCCTGACTTTC
.,TRBV4-2,TRBJ1-1,.,CASSQDSQGIAEAFF,TGTGCCAGCAGCCAAGATTCACAGGGTATCGCTGAAGCTTTCTTT
.,TRBV7-9,TRBJ2-2,once,CASSSLSGELFF,TGTGCCAGCAGCTCACTCTCCGGGGAGCTGTTTTTT
.,TRBV5-8,TRBJ1-2,.,CASSLDRSRVYYGYTF,TGTGCCAGCAGCTTGGATCGGTCGCGTGTTTACTATGGCTACACCTTC
TRBD2,TRBV5-1,TRBJ2-2,.,CASSSRLAGDNGELFF,TGCGCCAGCAGCTCACGACTAGCGGGAGACAACGGGGAGCTGTTTTTT
TRBD1,TRBV2,TRBJ2-5,once,CASSEAVPGGGWETQYF,TGTGCCAGCAGTGAAGCGGTCCCAGGGGGCGGTTGGGAGACCCAGTACTTC
.,TRBV7-6,TRBJ2-2,.,CASSFEGANTGELFF,TGTGCCAGCAGCTTTGAGGGCGCGAACACCGGGGAGCTGTTTTTT
.,TRBV29-1,TRBJ2-3,.,CSVEIPSTDTQYF,TGCAGCGTTGAAATCCCTAGCACAGATACGCAGTATTTT
TRBD1,TRBV7-8,TRBJ1-5,.,CASSRMSTGSSQPQHF,TGTGCCAGCAGCCGGATGTCGACAGGGTCGAGTCAGCCCCAGCATTTT
TRBD2,TRBV7-3,TRBJ2-1,.,CASSLIGGRSSNEQFF,TGTGCCAGCAGCTTAATCGGCGGGAGATCCAGCAATGAGCAGTTCTTC
TRBD2,TRBV30,TRBJ2-3,.,CAWRAGLADTDTQYF,TGTGCCTGGAGAGCAGGACTAGCGGACACAGATACGCAGTATTTT
TRBD2,TRBV5-4,TRBJ2-1,.,CASSSRLAEPNEQFF,TGTGCCAGCAGCTCCAGACTAGCGGAGCCCAATGAGCAGTTCTTC
.,TRBV2,TRBJ1-4,once,CASSEAGTRVEKLFF,TGTGCCAGCAGTGAAGCGGGGACAAGAGTGGAAAAACTGTTTTTT
.,TRBV10-2,TRBJ2-2,.,CASSAQRPGELFF,TGCGCCAGCAGTGCCCAGCGCCCCGGGGAGCTGTTTTTT
.,TRBV11-3,TRBJ2-1,.,CASSLDHATGTYNEQFF,TGTGCCAGCAGCTTAGACCATGCAACGGGTACCTACAATGAGCAGTTCTTC
.,TRBV5-1,TRBJ1-2,.,CASSLGPLNVDGYTF,TGCGCCAGCAGCTTGGGGCCCCTGAACGTCGATGGCTACACCTTC
.,TRBV25-1,TRBJ2-6,.,CASSGSGVSGANVLTF,TGTGCCAGCAGTGGGTCAGGGGTCTCTGGGGCCAACGTCCTGACTTTC
TRBD1,TRBV10-1,TRBJ2-2,.,CASSEVTGATNTGELFF,TGCGCCAGCAGTGAGGTTACAGGGGCTACCAACACCGGGGAGCTGTTTTTT
TRBD1,TRBV9,TRBJ1-1,.,CASSALTGTTEAFF,TGTGCCAGCAGCGCCTTGACAGGGACCACTGAAGCTTTCTTT
.,TRBV5-4,TRBJ2-1,.,CASSLGLASYNEQFF,TGTGCCAGCAGCTTGGGCCTAGCGAGTTACAATGAGCAGTTCTTC
TRBD1,TRBV4-1,TRBJ1-3,.,CASSQIGGQGSGNTIYF,TGCGCCAGCAGCCAAATAGGGGGACAGGGGTCTGGAAACACCATATATTTT
TRBD1,TRBV2,TRBJ2-7,.,CASRTGVWGNEQYF,TGTGCCAGCAGGACAGGGGTCTGGGGGAACGAGCAGTACTTC
TRBD1,TRBV6-1,TRBJ2-7,.,CASSGGTGGSYEQYF,TGTGCCAGCAGTGGGGGGACAGGGGGTTCCTACGAGCAGTACTTC
TRBD2,TRBV7-3,TRBJ2-3,.,CASSLGPGTTSTDTQYF,TGTGCCAGCAGCTTGGGGCCCGGGACTACTAGCACAGATACGCAGTATTTT
.,TRBV5-1,TRBJ2-1,.,CASSLAGTNEQFF,TGCGCCAGCAGCTTGGCGGGTACCAATGAGCAGTTCTTC
.,TRBV4-3,TRBJ2-3,once,CASSSVGGGPADTQYF,TGCGCCAGCAGCTCGGTGGGGGGGGGCCCGGCAGATACGCAGTATTTT
.,TRBV6-5,TRBJ2-1,once,CASKLSNNRGDEQFF,TGTGCCAGCAAGCTGAGTAATAATCGAGGCGATGAGCAGTTCTTC
.,TRBV14,TRBJ1-3,.,CASSPAGPLEHGNTIYF,TGTGCCAGCAGCCCGGCGGGGCCTCTGGAACATGGAAACACCATATATTTT
.,TRBV5-4,TRBJ2-7,.,CASRSGQSALYEQYF,TGTGCCAGCAGATCCGGACAGTCGGCTCTATACGAGCAGTACTTC
.,TRBV7-2,TRBJ2-7,.,CASRWAPSPPYEQYF,TGTGCCAGCAGGTGGGCCCCCAGTCCTCCCTACGAGCAGTACTTC
TRBD2,TRBV6-5,TRBJ2-5,many,CASRGESTQYF,TGTGCCAGCCGGGGGGAGTCGACCCAGTACTTC
TRBD2,TRBV5-6,TRBJ2-4,.,CASSLLGGGSPAKNIQYF,TGTGCCAGCAGCTTACTCGGCGGGGGAAGTCCAGCCAAAAACATTCAGTACTTC
.,TRBV28,TRBJ1-5,.,CASRLRVNQPQHF,TGTGCCAGCAGACTCAGGGTCAATCAGCCCCAGCATTTT
.,TRBV5-1,TRBJ2-7,.,CASSAGGQGYEQYF,TGCGCCAGCTCGGCGGGGGGACAGGGTTACGAGCAGTACTTC
TRBD1,TRBV19,TRBJ1-5,.,CASSLSQGTNQPQHF,TGTGCCAGTAGTCTTTCACAGGGGACCAATCAGCCCCAGCATTTT
.,TRBV2,TRBJ2-3,.,CASSERAGFDTQYF,TGTGCCAGCAGTGAAAGGGCAGGGTTCGATACGCAGTATTTT
.,TRBV7-9,TRBJ1-5,.,CASSSLNQPQHF,TGTGCCAGCAGCTCCCTCAATCAGCCCCAGCATTTT
.,TRBV7-9,TRBJ1-6,.,CASSLGTGPNSPLHF,TGTGCCAGCAGCTTAGGTACAGGTCCTAATTCACCCCTCCACTTT
.,TRBV30,TRBJ1-1,.,CAWRQMNTEAFF,TGTGCCTGGAGACAGATGAACACTGAAGCTTTCTTT
.,TRBV6-1,TRBJ1-5,.,CASSEATVMSNQPQHF,TGTGCCAGCAGTGAAGCAACGGTAATGAGCAATCAGCCCCAGCATTTT
TRBD2,TRBV7-3,TRBJ2-2,.,CASSLGGGPSGPTGELFF,TGTGCCAGCAGCTTAGGGGGAGGGCCCTCCGGCCCCACCGGGGAGCTGTTTTTT
TRBD1,TRBV5-1,TRBJ1-1,once,CASSGDRGNLNTEAFF,TGCGCCAGCAGCGGAGACAGGGGAAATTTGAACACTGAAGCTTTCTTT
TRBD1,TRBV5-1,TRBJ2-7,.,CASSLDPDRGSYEQYF,TGCGCCAGCAGCTTGGACCCCGACAGGGGCTCCTACGAGCAGTACTTC